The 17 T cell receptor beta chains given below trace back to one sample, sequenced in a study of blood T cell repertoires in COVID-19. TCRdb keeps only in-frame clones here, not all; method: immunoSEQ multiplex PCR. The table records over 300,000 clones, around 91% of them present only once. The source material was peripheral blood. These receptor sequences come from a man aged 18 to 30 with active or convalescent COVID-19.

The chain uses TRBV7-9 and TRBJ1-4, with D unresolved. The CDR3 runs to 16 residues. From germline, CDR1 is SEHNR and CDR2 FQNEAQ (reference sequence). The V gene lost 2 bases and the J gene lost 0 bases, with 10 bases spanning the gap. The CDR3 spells CASSLWLAATNEKLFF. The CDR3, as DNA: TGTGCCAGCAGCTTATGGCTGGCTGCAACTAATGAAAAACTGTTTTTT.

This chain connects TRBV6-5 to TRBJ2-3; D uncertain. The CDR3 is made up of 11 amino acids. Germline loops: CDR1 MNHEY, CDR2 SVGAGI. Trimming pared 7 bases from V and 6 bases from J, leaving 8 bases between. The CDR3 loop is CASMVADTQYF. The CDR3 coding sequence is TGTGCCAGCATGGTGGCCGATACGCAGTATTTT.

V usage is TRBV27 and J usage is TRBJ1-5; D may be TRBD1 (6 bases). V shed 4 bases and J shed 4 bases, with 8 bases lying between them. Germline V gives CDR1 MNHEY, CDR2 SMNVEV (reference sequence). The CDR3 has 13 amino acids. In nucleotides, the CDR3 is TGTGCCAGCAGTTACCAGGGGAATCAGCCCCAGCATTTT. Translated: CASSYQGNQPQHF.

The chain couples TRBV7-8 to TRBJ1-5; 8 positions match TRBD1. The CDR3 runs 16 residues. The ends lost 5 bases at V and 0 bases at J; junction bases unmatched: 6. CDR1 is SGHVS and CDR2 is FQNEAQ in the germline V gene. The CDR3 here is CASSIDRGLSNQPQHF. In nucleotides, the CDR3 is TGTGCCAGCAGCATTGACAGGGGCCTTAGCAATCAGCCCCAGCATTTT. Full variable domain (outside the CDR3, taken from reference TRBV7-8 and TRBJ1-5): GAGVSQSPRYKVAKRGQDVALRCDPISGHVSLFWYQQALGQGPEFLTYFQNEAQLDKSGLPSDRFFAERPEGSVSTLKIQRTQQEDSAVYLCASSIDRGLSNQPQHFGDGTRLSIL.

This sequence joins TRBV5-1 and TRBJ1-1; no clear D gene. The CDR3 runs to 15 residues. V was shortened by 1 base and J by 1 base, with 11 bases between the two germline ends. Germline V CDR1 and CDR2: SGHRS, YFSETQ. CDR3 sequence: CASSLTTIENTEAFF. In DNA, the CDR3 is TGCGCCAGCAGCTTGACGACAATCGAGAACACTGAAGCTTTCTTT. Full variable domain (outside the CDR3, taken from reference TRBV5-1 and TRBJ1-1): KAGVTQTPRYLIKTRGQQVTLSCSPISGHRSVSWYQQTPGQGLQFLFEYFSETQRNKGNFPGRFSGRQFSNSRSEMNVSTLELGDSALYLCASSLTTIENTEAFFGQGTRLTVV.

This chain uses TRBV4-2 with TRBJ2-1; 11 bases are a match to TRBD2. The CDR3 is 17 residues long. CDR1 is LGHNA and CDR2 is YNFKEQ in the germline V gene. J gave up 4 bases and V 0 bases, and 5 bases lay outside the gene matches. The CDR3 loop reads CASSQEEGTSGYNEQFF. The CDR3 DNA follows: TGTGCCAGCAGCCAAGAAGAGGGGACTAGCGGATACAATGAGCAGTTCTTC.

CDR3 protein: CASRKFPPFGQGENTEAFF. The DNA of the CDR3 is TGTGCCAGCCGGAAGTTTCCCCCCTTTGGACAGGGGGAGAACACTGAAGCTTTCTTT. The chain has TRBV27 and TRBJ1-1; the match to TRBD1 covers 10 bases. Per germline, CDR1 MNHEY and CDR2 SMNVEV (reference sequence). This CDR3 comprises 19 residues. Trimming cost V 8 bases and J 1 base; bases outside gene matches: 19.

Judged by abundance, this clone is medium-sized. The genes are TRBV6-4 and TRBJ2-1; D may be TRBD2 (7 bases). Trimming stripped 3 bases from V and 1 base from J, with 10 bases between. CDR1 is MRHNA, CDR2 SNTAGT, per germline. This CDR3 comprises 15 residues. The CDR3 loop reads CASSEKGGSYNEQFF. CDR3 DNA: TGTGCCAGCAGTGAAAAGGGGGGGTCCTACAATGAGCAGTTCTTC.

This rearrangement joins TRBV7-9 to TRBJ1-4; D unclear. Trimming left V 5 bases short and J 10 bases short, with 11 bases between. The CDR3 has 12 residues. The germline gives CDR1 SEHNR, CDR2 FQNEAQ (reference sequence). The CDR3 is CASSRPGGKLFF. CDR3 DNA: TGTGCCAGCAGCCGGCCTGGAGGAAAACTGTTTTTT. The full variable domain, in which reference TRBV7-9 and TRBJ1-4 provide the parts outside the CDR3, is DTGVSQNPRHKITKRGQNVTFRCDPISEHNRLYWYRQTLGQGPEFLTYFQNEAQLEKSRLLSDRFSAERPKGSFSTLEIQRTEQGDSAMYLCASSRPGGKLFFGSGTQLSVL.

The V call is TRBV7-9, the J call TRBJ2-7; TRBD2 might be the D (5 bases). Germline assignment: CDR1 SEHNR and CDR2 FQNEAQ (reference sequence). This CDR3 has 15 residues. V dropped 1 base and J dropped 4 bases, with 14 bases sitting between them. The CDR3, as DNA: TGTGCCAGCAGCTTAGGAGTGGGAGAGTTATACGAGCAGTACTTC. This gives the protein CASSLGVGELYEQYF. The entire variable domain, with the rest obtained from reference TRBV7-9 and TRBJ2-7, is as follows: DTGVSQNPRHKITKRGQNVTFRCDPISEHNRLYWYRQTLGQGPEFLTYFQNEAQLEKSRLLSDRFSAERPKGSFSTLEIQRTEQGDSAMYLCASSLGVGELYEQYFGPGTRLTVT.

CDR3 protein: CASSQEGSGYTEAFF. In nucleotides, the CDR3 is TGCGCCAGCAGCCAAGAAGGAAGCGGGTACACTGAAGCTTTCTTT. The gene calls are TRBV4-1 and TRBJ1-1; D not certain. Germline V gene sequence: CDR1 MGHRA, CDR2 YSYEKL. Between the trimmed V and J ends, which lost 0 bases and 3 bases, there was a span of 11 bases. This CDR3 has 15 residues.

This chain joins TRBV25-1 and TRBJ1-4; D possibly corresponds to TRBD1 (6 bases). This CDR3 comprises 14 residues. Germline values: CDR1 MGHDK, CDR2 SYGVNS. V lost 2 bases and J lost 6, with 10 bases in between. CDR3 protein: CASSEQAGDEKLFF. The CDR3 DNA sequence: TGTGCCAGCAGTGAACAGGCAGGGGATGAAAAACTGTTTTTT.

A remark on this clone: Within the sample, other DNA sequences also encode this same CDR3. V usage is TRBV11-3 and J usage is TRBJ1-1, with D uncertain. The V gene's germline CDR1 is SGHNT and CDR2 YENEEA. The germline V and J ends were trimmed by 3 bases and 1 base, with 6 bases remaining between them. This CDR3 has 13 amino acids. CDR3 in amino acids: CASSFSPNTEAFF. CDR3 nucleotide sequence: TGTGCCAGCAGCTTTTCTCCGAACACTGAAGCTTTCTTT.

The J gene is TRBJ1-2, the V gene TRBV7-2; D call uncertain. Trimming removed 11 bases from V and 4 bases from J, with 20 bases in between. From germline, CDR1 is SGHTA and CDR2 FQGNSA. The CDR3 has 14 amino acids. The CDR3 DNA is TGTGCCGTCCACCTCGGGTGGCCGATCTATGGCTACACCTTC. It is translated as CAVHLGWPIYGYTF.

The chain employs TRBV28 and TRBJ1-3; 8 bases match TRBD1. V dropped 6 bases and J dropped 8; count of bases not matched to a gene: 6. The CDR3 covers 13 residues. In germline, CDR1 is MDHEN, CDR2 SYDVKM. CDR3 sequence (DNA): TGTGCCAGCAGCCGGACAGGGAGGGACACCATATATTTT. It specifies CASSRTGRDTIYF.

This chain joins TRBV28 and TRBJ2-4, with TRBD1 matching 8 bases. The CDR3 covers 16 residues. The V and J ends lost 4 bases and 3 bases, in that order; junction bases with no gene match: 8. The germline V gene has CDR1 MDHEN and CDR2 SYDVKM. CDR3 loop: CASSSPGGYGKNIQYF. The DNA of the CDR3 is TGTGCCAGCAGTTCGCCAGGGGGCTATGGCAAAAACATTCAGTACTTC.

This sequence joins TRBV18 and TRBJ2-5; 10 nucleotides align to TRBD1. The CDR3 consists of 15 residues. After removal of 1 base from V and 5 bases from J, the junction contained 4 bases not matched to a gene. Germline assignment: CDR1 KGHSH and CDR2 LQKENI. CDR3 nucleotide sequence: TGTGCCAGCTCACCACGGACAGGGGGTTGGGAGACCCAGTACTTC. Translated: CASSPRTGGWETQYF.